This TCR beta chain was sequenced in a study of glioma-infiltrating T cells after dendritic cell vaccination. At the level of the study: Treatment, given 2003 to 2012, was autologous tumor lysate-pulsed dendritic cell vaccination.

The immunoSEQ assay amplified TCRB CDR3 from up to roughly 2 ug DNA. Primers: 60 V beta forward and 13 J beta reverse. Measured with immunoSEQ multiplex PCR; TCRdb has only the in-frame clones, and not every one. Of tens of thousands of clones listed, around 86% were seen once; the top ten hold 15% to 19%. V lost 4 bases, J lost 6 bases, and 16 bases lay in between. CDR1 and CDR2 (germline): MGHDK, SYGVNS. This CDR3 region has 14 residues. The TCR sequence derives from a human donor with glioblastoma. The chain joins TRBV25-1 to TRBJ2-7; possibly TRBD2 for D (6 bases). Sequenced here: blood, sampled before dendritic cell vaccination. This chain's CDR3 is CASSVGGALVEQYF. The CDR3 DNA is TGTGCCAGCAGTGTGGGCGGGGCACTCGTCGAGCAGTACTTC.